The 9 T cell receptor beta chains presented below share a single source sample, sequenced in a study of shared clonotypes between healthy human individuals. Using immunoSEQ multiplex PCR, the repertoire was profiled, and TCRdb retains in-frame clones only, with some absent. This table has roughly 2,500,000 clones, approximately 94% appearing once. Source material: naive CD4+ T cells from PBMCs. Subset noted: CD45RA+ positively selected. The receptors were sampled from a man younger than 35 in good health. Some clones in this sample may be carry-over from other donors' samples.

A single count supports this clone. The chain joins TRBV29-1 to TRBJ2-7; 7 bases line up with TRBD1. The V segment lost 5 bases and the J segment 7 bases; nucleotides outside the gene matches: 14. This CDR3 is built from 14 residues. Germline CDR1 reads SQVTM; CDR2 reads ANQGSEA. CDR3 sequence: CSVSTGLFLGEQYF. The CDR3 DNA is TGCAGCGTTTCGACAGGGCTTTTTTTGGGAGAGCAGTACTTC.

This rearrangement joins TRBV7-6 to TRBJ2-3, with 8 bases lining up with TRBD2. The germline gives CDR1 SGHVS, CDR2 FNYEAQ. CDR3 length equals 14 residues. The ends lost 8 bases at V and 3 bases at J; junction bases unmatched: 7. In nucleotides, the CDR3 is TGTGCCAGCCGTCGGACGGGAGGGACAGATACGCAGTATTTT. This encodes CASRRTGGTDTQYF.

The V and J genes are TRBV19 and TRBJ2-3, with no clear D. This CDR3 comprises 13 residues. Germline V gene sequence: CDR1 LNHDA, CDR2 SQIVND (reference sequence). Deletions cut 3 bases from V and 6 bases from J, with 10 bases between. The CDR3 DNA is TGTGCCAGTAGTATCGGCTTACCGGATACGCAGTATTTT. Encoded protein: CASSIGLPDTQYF.

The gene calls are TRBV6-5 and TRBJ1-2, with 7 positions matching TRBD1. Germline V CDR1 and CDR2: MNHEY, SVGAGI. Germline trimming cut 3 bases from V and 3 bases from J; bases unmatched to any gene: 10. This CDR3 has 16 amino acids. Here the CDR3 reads CASSYNRQGVYYGYTF. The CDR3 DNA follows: TGTGCCAGCAGTTATAATCGACAGGGAGTTTACTATGGCTACACCTTC.

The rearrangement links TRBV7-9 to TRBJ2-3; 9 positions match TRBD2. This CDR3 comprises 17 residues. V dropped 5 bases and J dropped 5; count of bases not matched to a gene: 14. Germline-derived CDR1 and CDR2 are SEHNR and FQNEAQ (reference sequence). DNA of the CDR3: TGTGCCAGCAGCACACCGGTTCTGGCGGGAGGGCAAGATACGCAGTATTTT. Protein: CASSTPVLAGGQDTQYF.

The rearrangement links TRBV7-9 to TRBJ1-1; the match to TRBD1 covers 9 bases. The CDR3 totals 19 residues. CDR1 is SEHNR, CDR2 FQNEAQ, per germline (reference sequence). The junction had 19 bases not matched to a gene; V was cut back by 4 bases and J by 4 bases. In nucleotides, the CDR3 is TGTGCCAGCAGCTCACGTGGGGGCGGGACAGGGCTGTATGGCACTGAAGCTTTCTTT. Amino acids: CASSSRGGGTGLYGTEAFF.

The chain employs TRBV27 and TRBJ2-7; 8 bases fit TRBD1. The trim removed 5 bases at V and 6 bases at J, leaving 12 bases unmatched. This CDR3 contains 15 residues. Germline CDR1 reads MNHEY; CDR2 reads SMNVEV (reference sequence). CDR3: CASSPHRGQGLEQYF. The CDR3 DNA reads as TGTGCCAGCAGTCCCCACCGCGGACAGGGCCTCGAGCAGTACTTC.

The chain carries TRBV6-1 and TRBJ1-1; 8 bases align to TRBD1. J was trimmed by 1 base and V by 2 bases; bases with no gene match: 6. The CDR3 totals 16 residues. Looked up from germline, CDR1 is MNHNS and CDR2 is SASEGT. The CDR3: CASSERQGAWNTEAFF. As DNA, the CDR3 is TGTGCCAGCAGTGAAAGGCAGGGGGCATGGAACACTGAAGCTTTCTTT.

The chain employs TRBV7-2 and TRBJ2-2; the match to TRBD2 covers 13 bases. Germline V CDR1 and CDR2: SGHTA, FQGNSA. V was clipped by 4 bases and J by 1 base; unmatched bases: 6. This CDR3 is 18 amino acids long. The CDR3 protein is CASSYRLAGGGNTGELFF. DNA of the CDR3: TGTGCCAGCAGCTACCGACTAGCGGGAGGTGGGAACACCGGGGAGCTGTTTTTT.